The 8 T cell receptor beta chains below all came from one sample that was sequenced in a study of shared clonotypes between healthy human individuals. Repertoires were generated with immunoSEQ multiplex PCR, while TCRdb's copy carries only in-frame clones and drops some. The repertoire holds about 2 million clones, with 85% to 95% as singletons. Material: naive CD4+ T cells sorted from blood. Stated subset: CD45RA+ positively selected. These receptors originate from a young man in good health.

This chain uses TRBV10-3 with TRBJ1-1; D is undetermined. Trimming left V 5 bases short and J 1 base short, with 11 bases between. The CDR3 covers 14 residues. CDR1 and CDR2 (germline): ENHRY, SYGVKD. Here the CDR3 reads CAISLLEGNTEAFF. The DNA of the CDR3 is TGTGCCATCAGTCTCCTTGAAGGGAACACTGAAGCTTTCTTT.

The CDR3: CASSETGGANYGYTF. The CDR3 DNA follows: TGTGCCAGCAGCGAAACAGGGGGCGCCAACTATGGCTACACCTTC. The chain is built from TRBV28 and TRBJ1-2, with TRBD1 identical over 9 bases. In germline, CDR1 is MDHEN, CDR2 SYDVKM. This CDR3 has 15 residues. V shed 6 bases and J 2 bases; nucleotides not matched to a gene: 7.

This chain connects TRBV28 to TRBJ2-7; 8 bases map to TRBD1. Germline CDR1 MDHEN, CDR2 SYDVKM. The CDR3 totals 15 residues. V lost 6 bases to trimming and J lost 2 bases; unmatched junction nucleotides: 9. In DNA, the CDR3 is TGTGCCAGCAGCTCGACAGGGGCGATTGCCTACGAGCAGTACTTC. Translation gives CASSSTGAIAYEQYF.

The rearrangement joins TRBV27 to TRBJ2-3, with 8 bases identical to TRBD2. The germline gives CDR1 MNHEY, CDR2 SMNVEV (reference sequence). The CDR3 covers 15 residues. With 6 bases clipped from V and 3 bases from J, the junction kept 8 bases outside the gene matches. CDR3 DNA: TGTGCCAGCAGGAAAGCGGGAGTAGGTACAGATACGCAGTATTTT. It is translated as CASRKAGVGTDTQYF.

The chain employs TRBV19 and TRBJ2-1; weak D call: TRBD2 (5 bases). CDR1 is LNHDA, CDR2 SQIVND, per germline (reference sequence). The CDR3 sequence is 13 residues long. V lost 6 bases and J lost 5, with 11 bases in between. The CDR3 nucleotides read TGTGCCAGTAGCCCGACGGAGGACAATGAGCAGTTCTTC. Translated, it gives CASSPTEDNEQFF.

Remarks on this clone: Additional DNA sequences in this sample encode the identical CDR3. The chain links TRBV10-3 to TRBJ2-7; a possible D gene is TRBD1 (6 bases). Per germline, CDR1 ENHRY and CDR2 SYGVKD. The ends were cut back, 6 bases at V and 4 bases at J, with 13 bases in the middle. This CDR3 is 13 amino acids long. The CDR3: CAISPGHSYEQYF. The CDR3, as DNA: TGTGCCATCAGCCCGGGACACAGTTACGAGCAGTACTTC.

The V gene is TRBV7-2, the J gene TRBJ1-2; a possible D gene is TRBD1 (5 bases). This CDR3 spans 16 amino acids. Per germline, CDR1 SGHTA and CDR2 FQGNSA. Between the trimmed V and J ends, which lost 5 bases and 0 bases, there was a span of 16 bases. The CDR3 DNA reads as TGTGCCAGCAGCGAGATAGGGGCAGGTCCTAACTATGGCTACACCTTC. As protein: CASSEIGAGPNYGYTF.

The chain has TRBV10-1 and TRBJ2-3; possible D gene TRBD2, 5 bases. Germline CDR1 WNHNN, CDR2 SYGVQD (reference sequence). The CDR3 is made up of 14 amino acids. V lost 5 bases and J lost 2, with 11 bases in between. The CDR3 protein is CASSLGRPTDTQYF. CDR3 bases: TGCGCCAGCAGTTTGGGGAGACCCACAGATACGCAGTATTTT.